Listed below are T cell receptor beta chains from one sample, sequenced in a study of vaccination and CD4 T cells after COVID-19. Each CDR3 protein is one row after TCRdb ran MiXCR on the PCR reads. Here the sample spans about 15,000 distinct CDR3 sequences, 45% being singletons. Antigen specificity for these receptors is unknown. The sequences come from CD4+ T cells from blood, cultured in vitro, collected before SARS-CoV-2 vaccination. The receptors were gathered from a human donor who received a COVID-19 vaccine. CDR3s include the opening cysteine and the closing phenylalanine or tryptophan. Each record gives: CDR3 protein, CDR3 DNA, D gene, clone size, V gene, J gene. The D gene is left open where the match is weak. Clone sizes are given selectively: once, few, many, or a class where the clone is expanded.

CDR3: CASTRSYQETQYF; DNA: TGTGCCAGCACGAGGAGTTACCAAGAGACCCAGTACTTC; D: NA; size: NA; V: TRBV6-1; J: TRBJ2-5
CDR3: CASSQGQGGSREQYF; DNA: TGCGCCAGCAGCCAAGGACAGGGAGGATCACGCGAGCAGTACTTC; D: NA; size: NA; V: TRBV4-1; J: TRBJ2-7
CDR3: CATSAPSGSYNEQFF; DNA: TGTGCCACCAGTGCACCTAGCGGGTCCTACAATGAGCAGTTCTTC; D: TRBD2; size: NA; V: TRBV24-1; J: TRBJ2-1
CDR3: CASSGGSSLRNEQFF; DNA: TGTGCCAGCAGCGGGGGCTCTAGCCTAAGGAATGAGCAGTTCTTC; D: NA; size: NA; V: TRBV7-6; J: TRBJ2-1
CDR3: CAITGDSLSNYGYTF; DNA: TGTGCCATCACCGGAGACAGCCTCTCTAACTATGGCTACACCTTC; D: NA; size: NA; V: TRBV10-3; J: TRBJ1-2
CDR3: CASSLTRGLRAYEAFF; DNA: TGTGCCAGCAGTTTAACAAGGGGGCTTAGGGCGTATGAAGCTTTCTTT; D: TRBD1; size: NA; V: TRBV12-3/TRBV12-4; J: TRBJ1-1
CDR3: CASSPQGSGAFF; DNA: TGCGCCAGCAGTCCCCAGGGCAGTGGAGCTTTCTTT; D: NA; size: once; V: TRBV10-2; J: TRBJ1-1
CDR3: CASVQAETQYF; DNA: TGTGCTAGTGTTCAAGCAGAGACCCAGTACTTC; D: NA; size: NA; V: TRBV12-5; J: TRBJ2-5
CDR3: CASSDPSGGAWNEQFF; DNA: TGTGCCAGCAGTGACCCGAGCGGGGGGGCTTGGAATGAGCAGTTCTTC; D: TRBD2; size: NA; V: TRBV25-1; J: TRBJ2-1
CDR3: CAWSVLGSRTEAFF; DNA: TGTGCCTGGAGCGTTTTAGGCAGCCGCACTGAAGCTTTCTTT; D: NA; size: NA; V: TRBV30; J: TRBJ1-1
CDR3: CASMRGGEAFF; DNA: TGTGCCAGCATGAGGGGCGGTGAAGCTTTCTTT; D: NA; size: NA; V: TRBV25-1; J: TRBJ1-1
CDR3: CASRWGTVNTEAFF; DNA: TGTGCCAGCAGGTGGGGAACGGTGAACACTGAAGCTTTCTTT; D: NA; size: NA; V: TRBV7-9; J: TRBJ1-1
CDR3: CASSLSQGRGTGELFF; DNA: TGTGCCAGCAGCTTAAGTCAGGGACGGGGCACCGGGGAGCTGTTTTTT; D: NA; size: NA; V: TRBV7-8; J: TRBJ2-2
CDR3: CATSEPGVGANVLTF; DNA: TGTGCCACCAGTGAGCCAGGGGTTGGGGCCAACGTCCTGACTTTC; D: NA; size: NA; V: TRBV24-1; J: TRBJ2-6
CDR3: CATSSKYTIYF; DNA: TGTGCCACCAGCAGCAAATACACCATATATTTT; D: NA; size: few; V: TRBV15; J: TRBJ1-3
CDR3: CASSSARLNEKLFF; DNA: TGTGCCAGCAGTTCGGCCCGGCTTAATGAAAAACTGTTTTTT; D: NA; size: few; V: TRBV12-3/TRBV12-4; J: TRBJ1-4
CDR3: CASSDQIAGVRETQYF; DNA: TGTGCCAGCAGTGATCAGATAGCGGGGGTAAGAGAGACCCAGTACTTC; D: TRBD2; size: few; V: TRBV25-1; J: TRBJ2-5
CDR3: CASSLSGQGTDTQYF; DNA: TGTGCCAGCAGCTTAAGCGGACAGGGGACAGATACGCAGTATTTT; D: TRBD1; size: NA; V: TRBV7-3; J: TRBJ2-3
CDR3: CSASIGPDLHYEQYF; DNA: TGCAGTGCTAGCATTGGACCGGACCTCCACTACGAGCAGTACTTC; D: NA; size: few; V: TRBV20-1; J: TRBJ2-7
CDR3: CASSEWTEAAIFTGELFF; DNA: TGTGCCAGCAGTGAATGGACAGAAGCCGCAATTTTCACCGGGGAGCTGTTTTTT; D: NA; size: few; V: TRBV6-1; J: TRBJ2-2
CDR3: CASSLGGTSTDTQYF; DNA: TGTGCCAGCAGCTTGGGGGGGACTAGCACAGATACGCAGTATTTT; D: NA; size: NA; V: TRBV5-4; J: TRBJ2-3
CDR3: CASSKPRSPLHF; DNA: TGTGCCAGCAGCAAACCCCGGTCACCCCTCCACTTT; D: NA; size: NA; V: TRBV7-9; J: TRBJ1-6
CDR3: CASSLSTPGTDTQYF; DNA: TGTGCCAGCAGTTTATCGACGCCAGGCACAGATACGCAGTATTTT; D: NA; size: NA; V: TRBV6-5; J: TRBJ2-3
CDR3: CASSPGGATFQETQYF; DNA: TGTGCCAGCAGCCCTGGGGGGGCAACCTTCCAAGAGACCCAGTACTTC; D: NA; size: NA; V: TRBV9; J: TRBJ2-5
CDR3: CSANWEGPTGELFF; DNA: TGCAGTGCTAACTGGGAGGGGCCCACCGGGGAGCTGTTTTTT; D: TRBD2; size: few; V: TRBV20-1; J: TRBJ2-2
CDR3: CASIGIGSRDTEAFF; DNA: TGTGCCAGTATTGGAATTGGTTCTCGAGACACTGAAGCTTTCTTT; D: NA; size: NA; V: TRBV19; J: TRBJ1-1
CDR3: CASSIGGRSNQPQHF; DNA: TGTGCCAGTAGTATAGGGGGGCGAAGCAATCAGCCCCAGCATTTT; D: NA; size: few; V: TRBV19; J: TRBJ1-5
CDR3: CASSSGSPNNSPLHF; DNA: TGTGCCAGCAGTTCCGGCTCCCCTAATAATTCACCCCTCCACTTT; D: NA; size: NA; V: TRBV28; J: TRBJ1-6